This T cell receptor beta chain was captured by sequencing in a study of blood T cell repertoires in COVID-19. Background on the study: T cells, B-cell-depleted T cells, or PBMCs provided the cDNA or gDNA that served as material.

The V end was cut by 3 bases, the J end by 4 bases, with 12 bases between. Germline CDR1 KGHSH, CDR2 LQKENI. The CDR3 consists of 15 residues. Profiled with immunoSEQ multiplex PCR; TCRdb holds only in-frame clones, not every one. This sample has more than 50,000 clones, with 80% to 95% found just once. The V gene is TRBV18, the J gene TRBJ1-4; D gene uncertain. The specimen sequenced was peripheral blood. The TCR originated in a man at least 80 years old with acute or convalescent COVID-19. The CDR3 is CASSPQEEINEKLFF. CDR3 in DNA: TGTGCCAGCTCACCGCAGGAGGAGATTAATGAAAAACTGTTTTTT. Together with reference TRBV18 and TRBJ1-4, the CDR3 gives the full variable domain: NAGVMQNPRHLVRRRGQEARLRCSPMKGHSHVYWYRQLPEEGLKFMVYLQKENIIDESGMPKERFSAEFPKEGPSILRIQQVVRGDSAAYFCASSPQEEINEKLFFGSGTQLSVL.